This TCR beta chain was found in a study of regulatory T cells in long-lasting Graves disease (dated by TCRdb to 2020 to 2023). For the study in its entirety: In the newly diagnosed Graves' disease group, patients had been taking antithyroid drugs for less than 3 months. The study was registered as a clinical trial and conducted in China. A total of some 33 samples were covered by TCR sequencing, comprising about 13 persistent and about 20 newly diagnosed Graves' disease patients. Patients with persistent Graves' disease were compared with patients with newly diagnosed Graves' disease using TCR sequencing and RNA sequencing of peripheral blood. General study outcomes and caveats: Only the TCR beta chain was sequenced and analyzed. Preferential use of TRBV28, TRBJ1-2 and TRBJ2-5 was observed in persistent disease, whereas TRBV20-1 and TRBJ2-1 were favored in newly diagnosed disease. Only peripheral blood was studied, because thyroid tissue, the primary lesion, was inaccessible. Persistent patients shared more public clonotypes among themselves (around 3,000) than newly diagnosed patients did (approximately 900). Compared with newly diagnosed patients, persistent Graves' disease patients had lower TCR Shannon entropy and fewer highly expanded clones, which suggests clonal expansion. As a limitation, the authors acknowledged that the small sample size may reduce accuracy.

According to the germline V gene, CDR1 reads MGHRA and CDR2 reads YSYEKL. Spanning cysteine to phenylalanine, the CDR3 consists of 12 amino acids. Only CDR3 DNA remains: 36 bases, in frame from the first base. Deletion took 1 base off V and 11 bases off J, with a span of 11 bases between the germline ends. The library was generated by multiplex PCR. Reads for this sample came from an Illumina HiSeq 4000. TCR beta libraries were built with iRepertoire HTBI primers and Arm-PCR amplification of CDR3 regions. PCR products were gel purified before sequencing. The authors' analysis ran thus. Gene usage analysis of CDR3 amino acid clonotypes used the roughly 62 TRBV and 14 to 15 TRBJ segments found across samples. COPE and FqMerger were used to merge the filtered high-quality paired reads into contigs. Contigs were aligned with BLAST to IMGT TRBV, TRBD and TRBJ reference genes, and CDR3 was defined per IMGT. Clonotypes above 0.1% frequency were classified as highly expanded clones. Shannon entropy served as the measure of repertoire diversity, while the Gini coefficient captured V-J evenness. Public clonotypes were defined as clonotypes shared by more than one individual. The public reads were reprocessed in TCRdb via fastp at Q25 and MiXCR, keeping in-frame beta chains. A single entry per CDR3 protein holds the most common genes and DNA from its merged rows. These V and J calls originate from TCRdb's pipeline instead of the authors' own analysis. The table for this sample lists 300,000 to 400,000 distinct CDR3 sequences; roughly a sixth of them were counted only once. The ten largest clones take up about 24% of the sample.

This clonotype was recorded at least ten times. Its target antigen remains unknown. The input lacks base qualities; no much larger clone sits a single base away. The sample's time point label is to be understood as: newly diagnosed GD, antithyroid drugs for less than 3 months. For both TCR sequencing and RNA sequencing, RNA was extracted from PBMCs in TRIzol. The diagnosis of Graves' disease was made according to American Thyroid Association guidelines. Patients for the study were recruited at an endocrinology department in Xi'an, China. Each patient gave around 9 milliliters of peripheral blood, collected in an EDTA anticoagulant tube. Ficoll Paque Plus density gradient separation was used to isolate PBMCs, and no additional T cell sorting was done. An Agilent 2100 Bioanalyzer and agarose gel were used to assess RNA quality, and a NanoDrop 2000 was used to measure RNA concentration.

The starting material was peripheral blood mononuclear cells (PBMCs), obtained at new diagnosis, from a patient treated with antithyroid drugs. This receptor was taken from a female donor with Graves disease. The chain links TRBV4-1 with TRBJ1-1, with the D gene not clear enough to name. The DNA reads as follows: TGCGCCAGCAGCCAAGTCCCGTGGCAGGCTTTCTTT. Its product reads: CASSQVPWQAFF.